The next 24 T cell receptor beta chains were all read from a single sample in a study of neurological immune-mediated disorders. One entry per CDR3 protein, called by TCRdb with MiXCR from the 5' RACE reads. This table has around 80,000 distinct CDR3 sequences, about a tenth appearing once. The sequencing input was PBMCs. The receptor source for this set is a man in his forties in good health.

In this sample, this clonotype turned up many times. The chain employs TRBV20-1 and TRBJ1-1, with 8 bases identical to TRBD1. The germline V gene has CDR1 DFQATT and CDR2 SNEGSKA (reference sequence). Germline trimming cut 6 bases from V and 11 bases from J; bases unmatched to any gene: 11. The length of the CDR3 is 12 residues. This chain's CDR3 is CSARFTDREAFF. DNA for the CDR3: TGCAGTGCCAGATTTACGGACAGGGAGGCTTTCTTT.

This clonotype showed up just a few times. The gene calls are TRBV6-2 or TRBV6-3 and TRBJ2-6; D assignment may be TRBD1 or TRBD2 (5 bases each). Trimming shortened V by 2 bases and J by 4 bases, and 9 bases separated the two germline ends. CDR3 length: 15 amino acids. Germline V CDR1 and CDR2: MNHEY, SVGEGT. The CDR3 is CASSYEGLGANVLTF. The CDR3 bases are TGTGCCAGCAGTTACGAGGGGCTAGGGGCCAACGTCCTGACTTTC.

The genes are TRBV25-1 and TRBJ1-1, with 9 bases lining up with TRBD1. With 6 bases clipped from V and 3 bases from J, the junction kept 2 bases outside the gene matches. There are 13 residues in the CDR3. From germline, CDR1 is MGHDK and CDR2 SYGVNS. The CDR3 loop is CASSRTGDTEAFF. The CDR3 DNA is TGTGCCAGCAGCCGGACAGGGGACACTGAAGCTTTCTTT.

In this sample, this clonotype turned up many times. This chain joins TRBV6-6 and TRBJ2-1; no firm D call. The V gene's germline CDR1 is MNHNY and CDR2 SVGAGI (reference sequence). V was clipped by 3 bases and J by 6 bases, with 6 bases between them. This CDR3 comprises 12 residues. CDR3 amino acids: CASSYTANEQFF. The CDR3 DNA sequence: TGTGCCAGCAGTTATACGGCCAATGAGCAGTTCTTC.

This clonotype occurred many times. This chain links TRBV15 with TRBJ2-7; a possible D gene is TRBD2 (6 bases). Trimming left V 0 bases short and J 6 bases short, with 9 bases between. The germline V gene has CDR1 LNHNV and CDR2 YYDKDF (reference sequence). There are 13 residues in the CDR3. CDR3 coding DNA: TGTGCCACCAGCAGAGATGCGGGGTTCGAGCAGTACTTC. Protein: CATSRDAGFEQYF.

In its sample, this clonotype was seen many times. The rearrangement uses TRBV14 and TRBJ2-3; 8 bases agree with TRBD2. Germline V lookup: CDR1 SGHDN, CDR2 FVKESK. J was trimmed by 6 bases and V by 0 bases; bases with no gene match: 11. This CDR3 spans 17 amino acids. CDR3 in DNA: TGTGCCAGCAGCCAAGAAGGAGCGGGGGCCAGTTGGGATACGCAGTATTTT. This codes for CASSQEGAGASWDTQYF.

This clonotype was observed a handful of times. The rearrangement uses TRBV9 and TRBJ2-7; TRBD1 or TRBD2 may be the D gene (5 bases each). The V gene's germline CDR1 is SGDLS and CDR2 YYNGEE. The V and J ends lost 4 bases and 2 bases respectively, with 13 bases between them. The CDR3 runs 14 residues. The CDR3 DNA reads as TGTGCCAGCAGCTCCGGGATGGGGCCCTACGAGCAGTACTTC. Translation gives CASSSGMGPYEQYF.

This clonotype was detected ten times or more. The V call is TRBV27, the J call TRBJ2-1, with D possibly matching TRBD1 (5 bases). Germline V gene sequence: CDR1 MNHEY, CDR2 SMNVEV (reference sequence). Trimming removed 4 bases from V and 0 bases from J, with 13 bases in between. The CDR3 spans 16 residues. The CDR3 sequence is CASSSATASSYNEQFF. CDR3 in DNA: TGTGCCAGCAGTTCGGCGACAGCGAGCTCCTACAATGAGCAGTTCTTC.

In this sample, this clonotype turned up many times. As DNA, the CDR3 is TGTGCCATCAGTGAGTCGAACAATGAGCAGTTCTTC. Translating gives CAISESNNEQFF. The V gene is TRBV10-3, the J gene TRBJ2-1; D unresolved. This CDR3 region has 12 residues. Germline V gene sequence: CDR1 ENHRY, CDR2 SYGVKD. Deletions cut 0 bases from V and 5 bases from J, with 2 bases between.

This clonotype was seen repeatedly, ten times or more. The CDR3 DNA sequence: TGCGCCAGCAGCTTGGCTGTAAGCGCTGAAGCTTTCTTT. As protein: CASSLAVSAEAFF. The chain links TRBV5-1 to TRBJ1-1; no definite D call. The V gene's germline CDR1 is SGHRS and CDR2 YFSETQ. V dropped 0 bases and J dropped 6 bases, with 9 bases sitting between them. This CDR3 region has 13 residues. Together with reference TRBV5-1 and TRBJ1-1, the CDR3 gives the full variable domain: KAGVTQTPRYLIKTRGQQVTLSCSPISGHRSVSWYQQTPGQGLQFLFEYFSETQRNKGNFPGRFSGRQFSNSRSEMNVSTLELGDSALYLCASSLAVSAEAFFGQGTRLTVV.

On this clonotype: One end of the junction fails to match germline, which may point to a read error. The rearrangement links TRBV5-1 to TRBJ2-7; 7 bases match TRBD2. CDR1 and CDR2 (germline): SGHRS, YFSETQ. The CDR3 contains 15 residues. In DNA form, the CDR3 reads TGCGCCAGCAGCTTAACCGGGACTACCCCCTACGAGCACTACTTC. Translating it yields CASSLTGTTPYEHYF.

There are many counts of this clonotype. The chain recombines TRBV24-1 with TRBJ2-7; unclear D gene. Per germline, CDR1 KGHDR and CDR2 SFDVKD. The length of the CDR3 is 12 residues. V lost 5 bases to trimming and J lost 3 bases, with 7 bases between them. This CDR3 is CATSVSGYEQYF. In nucleotides, the CDR3 is TGTGCCACCAGTGTTTCCGGCTACGAGCAGTACTTC.

This clonotype came up many times. The chain has TRBV10-3 and TRBJ2-3; 10 bases are a match to TRBD2. This CDR3 is 14 amino acids long. Germline V gene lookup returns CDR1 ENHRY and CDR2 SYGVKD. J gave up 6 bases and V 6 bases, and 6 bases lay outside the gene matches. The CDR3 nucleotides are TGTGCCATCAGATATAGCGGGGGGTCGGATACGCAGTATTTT. This sequence encodes CAIRYSGGSDTQYF.

This clonotype has at least ten counts. CDR3 amino acids: CASSQDVDYGYTF. DNA of the CDR3: TGTGCCAGCAGCCAAGATGTCGACTATGGCTACACCTTC. The chain links TRBV14 to TRBJ1-2; no firm D call. V lost 0 bases to trimming and J lost 3 bases, with 5 bases between them. Germline CDR1 SGHDN, CDR2 FVKESK. This CDR3 contains 13 residues.

This clonotype was recorded at least ten times. The chain recombines TRBV20-1 with TRBJ2-2; 8 positions match TRBD1. The V and J ends lost 5 bases and 4 bases, in that order; junction bases with no gene match: 6. The germline CDR1 and CDR2 sequences are DFQATT and SNEGSKA (reference sequence). The CDR3 is 14 amino acids. Here the CDR3 reads CSAVRQGFTGELFF. The DNA of the CDR3 is TGCAGTGCTGTAAGACAGGGGTTCACCGGGGAGCTGTTTTTT.

This clonotype was observed a few times. This CDR3 is CASMGQGLNLFSGNTIYF. The CDR3 DNA sequence: TGTGCCAGCATGGGACAGGGACTTAATCTTTTCTCTGGAAACACCATATATTTT. The chain carries TRBV2 and TRBJ1-3; 9 nucleotides agree with TRBD1. Germline V CDR1 and CDR2: SNHLY, FYNNEI. Losses at the gene ends were 7 bases for V and 0 bases for J; bases not matched to a gene: 13. CDR3 length: 18 amino acids.

The chain uses TRBV19 and TRBJ1-1; D gene ambiguous. This CDR3 region has 13 residues. Germline CDR1 is LNHDA and CDR2 is SQIVND (reference sequence). V was shortened by 2 bases and J by 3 bases, with 7 bases between the two germline ends. CDR3 in amino acids: CASSITRYTEAFF. The CDR3 bases are TGTGCCAGTAGTATAACGAGATACACTGAAGCTTTCTTT.

This clonotype was recorded many times. The CDR3: CASSYPQGTRNTEAFF. The CDR3 region has the DNA TGTGCCAGCAGTTACCCGCAAGGGACCCGGAACACTGAAGCTTTCTTT. The chain uses TRBV6-6 and TRBJ1-1; D may be TRBD1 (5 bases). CDR1 is MNHNY, CDR2 SVGAGI, per germline (reference sequence). With 2 bases removed from V and 1 base from J, the gap between germline ends came to 14 bases. This CDR3 has 16 residues.

This clonotype has ten or more counts. The rearrangement joins TRBV3-1 to TRBJ2-1; 8 positions match TRBD2. CDR1 is LGHDT, CDR2 YNNKEL, per germline (reference sequence). V shed 3 bases, J shed 0 bases, and the junction held 7 bases outside the gene matches. This CDR3 has 17 amino acids. The CDR3 reads CASSHNGGTSSYNEQFF. CDR3 DNA: TGTGCCAGCAGCCATAACGGGGGGACTAGCTCCTACAATGAGCAGTTCTTC.

At least ten counts were recorded for this clonotype. V is TRBV5-8 and J is TRBJ2-1, with 8 nucleotides matching TRBD1. Germline CDR1 and CDR2: SGHTS and YDEGEE. The junction had 5 bases not matched to a gene; V was cut back by 6 bases and J by 0 bases. There are 15 residues in the CDR3. CDR3: CASTLTGDSYNEQFF. The CDR3 DNA reads as TGTGCCAGCACCCTGACAGGGGACTCCTACAATGAGCAGTTCTTC.

This clonotype was seen at least ten times. A read error may explain this, as a much larger clone is one base away. This CDR3 is CANSLATNRGYTF. In nucleotides, the CDR3 is TGTGCCAACAGTTTAGCGACGAACCGTGGCTACACCTTC. The chain is built from TRBV12-3 or TRBV12-4 and TRBJ1-2; D gene uncertain. This CDR3 is 13 amino acids long.

V and J are TRBV12-3 or TRBV12-4 and TRBJ2-1; D uncertain. The V end lost 1 base, the J end lost 13 bases, and 14 bases lay between the germline ends. The CDR3 length is 13 residues. The CDR3 spells CASSLVGSGVQFF. The CDR3 nucleotides are TGTGCCAGCAGTTTAGTGGGCAGTGGTGTACAGTTCTTC.

This clonotype was counted many times. The chain recombines TRBV7-2 with TRBJ2-5; D is ambiguous. The CDR3 is 13 amino acids. Trimming removed 1 base from V and 4 bases from J, with 7 bases in between. Germline assignment: CDR1 SGHTA and CDR2 FQGNSA. CDR3 DNA sequence: TGTGCCAGCAGCTTAGTTCTGTTAGAGACCCAGTACTTC. This translates into CASSLVLLETQYF.

This clonotype was seen at least ten times. The chain uses TRBV7-9 and TRBJ2-7; TRBD2 matches at 7 bases. Unmatched junction bases numbered 6, after V lost 4 bases and J lost 9 bases. Per the germline V gene, CDR1 is SEHNR and CDR2 is FQNEAQ (reference sequence). This CDR3 spans 12 amino acids. The CDR3 DNA reads TGTGCCAGCAGCTCTAGCGGTCCCTGGCAGTACTTC. Its protein is CASSSSGPWQYF.